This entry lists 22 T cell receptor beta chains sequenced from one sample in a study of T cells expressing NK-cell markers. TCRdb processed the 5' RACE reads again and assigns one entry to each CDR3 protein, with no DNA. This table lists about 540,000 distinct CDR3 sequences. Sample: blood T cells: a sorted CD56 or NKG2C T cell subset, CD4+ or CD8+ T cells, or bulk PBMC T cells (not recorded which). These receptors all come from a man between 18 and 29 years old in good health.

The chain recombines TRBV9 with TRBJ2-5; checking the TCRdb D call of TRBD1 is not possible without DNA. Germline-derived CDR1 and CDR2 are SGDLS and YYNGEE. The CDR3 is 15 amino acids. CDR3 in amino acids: CASSVGTGGQETQYF.

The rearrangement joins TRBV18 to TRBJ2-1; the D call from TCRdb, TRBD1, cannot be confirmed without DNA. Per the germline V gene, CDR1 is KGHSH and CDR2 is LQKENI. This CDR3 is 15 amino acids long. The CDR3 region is CASSLDRDAYNEQFF.

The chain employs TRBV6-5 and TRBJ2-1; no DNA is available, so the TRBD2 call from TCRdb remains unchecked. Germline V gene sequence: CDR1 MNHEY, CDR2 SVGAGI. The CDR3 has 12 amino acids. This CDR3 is CASSYSGEREFF.

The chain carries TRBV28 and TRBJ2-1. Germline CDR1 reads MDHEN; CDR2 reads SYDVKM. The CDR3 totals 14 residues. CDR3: CASSLPEIYNEQFF.

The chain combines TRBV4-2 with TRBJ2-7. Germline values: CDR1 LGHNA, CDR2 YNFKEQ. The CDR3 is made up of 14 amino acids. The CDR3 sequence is CASSQEFGWDEQYF.

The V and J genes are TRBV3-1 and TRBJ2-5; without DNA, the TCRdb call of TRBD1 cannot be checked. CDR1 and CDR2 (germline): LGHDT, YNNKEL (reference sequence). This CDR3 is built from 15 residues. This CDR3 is CASNLRGPRQETQYF.

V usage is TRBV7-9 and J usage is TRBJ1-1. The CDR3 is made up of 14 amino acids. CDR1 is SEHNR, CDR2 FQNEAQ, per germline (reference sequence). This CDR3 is CASSFGGPIAEAFF.

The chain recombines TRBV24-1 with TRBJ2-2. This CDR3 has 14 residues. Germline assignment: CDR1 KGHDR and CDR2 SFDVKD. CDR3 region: CATSDLSVPGELFF.

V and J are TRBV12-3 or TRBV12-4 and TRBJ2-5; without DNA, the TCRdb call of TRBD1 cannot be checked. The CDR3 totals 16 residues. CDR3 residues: CASRNLGTTLGETQYF.

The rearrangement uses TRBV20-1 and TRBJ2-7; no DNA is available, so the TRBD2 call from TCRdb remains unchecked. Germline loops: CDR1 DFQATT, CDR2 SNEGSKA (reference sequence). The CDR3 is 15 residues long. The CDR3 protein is CSARPSKGLDYEQYF.

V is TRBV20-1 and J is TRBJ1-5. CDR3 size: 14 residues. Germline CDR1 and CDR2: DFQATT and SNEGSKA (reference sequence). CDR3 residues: CSARDLAGRQPQHF.

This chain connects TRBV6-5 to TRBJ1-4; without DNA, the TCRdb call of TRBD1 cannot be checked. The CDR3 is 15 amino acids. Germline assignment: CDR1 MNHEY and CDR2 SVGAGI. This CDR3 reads CASRYDRGLGEKLFF.

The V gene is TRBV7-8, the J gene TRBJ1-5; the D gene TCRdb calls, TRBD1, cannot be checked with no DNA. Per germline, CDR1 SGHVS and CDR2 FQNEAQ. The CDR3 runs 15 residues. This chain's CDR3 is CASSLGREYNQPQHF.

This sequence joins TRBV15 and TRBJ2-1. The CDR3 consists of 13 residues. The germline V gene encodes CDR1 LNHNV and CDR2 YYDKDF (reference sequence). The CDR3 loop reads CATSRGGSGEQFF.

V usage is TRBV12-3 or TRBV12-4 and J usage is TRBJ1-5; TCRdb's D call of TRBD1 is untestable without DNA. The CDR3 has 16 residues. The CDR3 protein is CASSPSNRDSNQPQHF.

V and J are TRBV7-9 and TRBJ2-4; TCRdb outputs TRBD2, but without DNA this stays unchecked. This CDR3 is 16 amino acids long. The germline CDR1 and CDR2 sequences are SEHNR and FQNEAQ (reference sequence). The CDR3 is CASSSPGLAGGNIQYF.

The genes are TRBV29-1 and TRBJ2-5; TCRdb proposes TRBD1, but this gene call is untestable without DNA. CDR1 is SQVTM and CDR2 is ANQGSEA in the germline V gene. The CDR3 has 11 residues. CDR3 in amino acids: CSVPRQGDQYF.

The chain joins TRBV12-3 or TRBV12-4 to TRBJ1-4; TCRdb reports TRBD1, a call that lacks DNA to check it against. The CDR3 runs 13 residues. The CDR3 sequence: CASSPVQVGKLFF.

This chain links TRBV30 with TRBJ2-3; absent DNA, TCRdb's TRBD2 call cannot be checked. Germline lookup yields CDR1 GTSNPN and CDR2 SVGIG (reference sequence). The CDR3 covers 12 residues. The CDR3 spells CAWTEAGDTQYF.

CDR3 sequence: CACGLAGVGETQYF. The chain couples TRBV5-6 to TRBJ2-5; TCRdb outputs TRBD2, but without DNA this stays unchecked. The germline CDR1 and CDR2 sequences are SGHDT and YYEEEE. The length of the CDR3 is 14 residues.

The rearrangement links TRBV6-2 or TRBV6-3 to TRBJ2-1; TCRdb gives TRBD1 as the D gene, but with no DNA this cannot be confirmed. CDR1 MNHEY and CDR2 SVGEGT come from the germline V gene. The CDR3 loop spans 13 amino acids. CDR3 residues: CASRGGNYNEQFF.

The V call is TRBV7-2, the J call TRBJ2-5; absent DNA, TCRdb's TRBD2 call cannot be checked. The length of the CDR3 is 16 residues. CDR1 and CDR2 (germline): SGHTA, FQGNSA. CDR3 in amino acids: CASSPTGLAGVETQYF.